This record looks at one T cell receptor (beta chain) sequence and its context. Its antigen has not been determined. Qualities for individual bases were not recorded, and no much larger clone is one base off. This entry belongs to a study of blood T cell repertoires in COVID-19 (dated by TCRdb to the early 2020s). For the wider study: Samples from collaborators originated in the United States, Italy and Spain and spanned both the acute and convalescent phases of COVID-19. The material from the prospective study consisted of cDNA or gDNA derived from T cells, B-cell-depleted T cells, or PBMCs. Deeply sampled blood TCRbeta repertoires from subjects exposed to, actively infected with, or recovered from COVID-19 were included in the dataset. A freely available public database, intended as a resource for researchers studying the immune response to SARS-CoV-2, is where the repertoires were released. Samples came from the ongoing ImmuneRACE study (first 160 participants) plus 1,254 subjects from 6 global collaborators. Nearly every sample came with metadata listing a de-identified subject ID, COVID-19 status, age in years and sex. HLA class I and class II types, where available, came from metadata supplied by the sample provider rather than from assay-based typing. Findings and caveats that apply to the study as a whole: How much clinical and demographic metadata was included differed by source and by participant, and the metadata was provided uncurated.

The collaborating institutions used their own protocols to collect whole blood in K2EDTA tubes. Collaborator samples were shipped for TCRbeta analysis as frozen whole blood, isolated PBMCs, or DNA extracted from either sample type. V ends up 5 bases short and J 0 bases short, with an unmatched junction base count of 16. The CDR3 contains 20 residues, cysteine and phenylalanine counted. The kept DNA is CDR3 alone, 60 bases in frame from the first base. The germline V gene provides CDR1 SGHVS and CDR2 FQNEAQ. TCRbeta CDR3 regions were amplified from genomic DNA by means of the immunoSEQ Assay, a bias-controlled multiplex PCR. Concerning the study's data processing: The number of nucleated cells in each sample was estimated by amplification of reference gene primers within the assay. Sequence reads were collapsed and filtered to measure the absolute abundance of every unique TCRbeta CDR3 rearrangement. For each sample, productive Simpson clonality was calculated as the square root of Simpson's diversity index over productive rearrangements. TCRdb limited this immuneACCESS table to in-frame rearrangements with V and J called. A share of clones is missing; checked studies link under half to unresolved V genes, and the rest is unexplained. Clonal size and the V and J genes are those of that table, whereas D and trimming came from the DNA. The table for this sample lists approximately 130,000 clones; 75% to 90% of them were counted only once. The ten largest make up 4.3% of the sample.

The chain is encoded by TRBV7-8 joined to TRBJ2-3, and 11 junctional nucleotides match TRBD2. The clonotype originates from a human donor in a cohort sampled during active COVID-19. Sequenced material: peripheral blood. The sequenced DNA is TGTGCCAGCAGCGCAATAAGGCTAGCGGGGGGACACACTAGCACAGATACGCAGTATTTT. Protein translation: CASSAIRLAGGHTSTDTQYF.